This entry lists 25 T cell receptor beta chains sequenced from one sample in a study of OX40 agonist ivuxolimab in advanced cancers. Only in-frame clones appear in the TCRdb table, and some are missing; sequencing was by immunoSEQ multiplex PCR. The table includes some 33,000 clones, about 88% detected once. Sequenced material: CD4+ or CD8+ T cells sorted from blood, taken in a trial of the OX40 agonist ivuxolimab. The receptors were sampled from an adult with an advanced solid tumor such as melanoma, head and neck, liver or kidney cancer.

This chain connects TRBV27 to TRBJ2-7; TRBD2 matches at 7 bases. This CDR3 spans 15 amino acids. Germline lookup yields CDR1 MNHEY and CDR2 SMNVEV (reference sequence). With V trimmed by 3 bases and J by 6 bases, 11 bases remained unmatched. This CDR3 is CASSFKRTRGGEQYF. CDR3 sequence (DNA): TGTGCCAGCAGTTTTAAGAGGACTAGGGGAGGCGAGCAGTACTTC.

The CDR3 DNA reads as TGTGCCAGCTCTCACCAGGGAGGGTACGAGACCCAGTACTTC. Amino acids: CASSHQGGYETQYF. The rearrangement links TRBV18 to TRBJ2-5; 7 nucleotides line up with TRBD2. The V segment lost 6 bases and the J segment 5 bases; nucleotides outside the gene matches: 9. CDR1 is KGHSH and CDR2 is LQKENI in the germline V gene. The CDR3 runs to 14 residues.

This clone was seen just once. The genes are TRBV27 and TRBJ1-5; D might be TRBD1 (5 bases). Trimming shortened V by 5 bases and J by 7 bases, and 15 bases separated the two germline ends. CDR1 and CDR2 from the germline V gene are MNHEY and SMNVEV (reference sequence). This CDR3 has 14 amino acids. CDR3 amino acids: CASSRVGGAQPQHF. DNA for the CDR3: TGTGCCAGCAGTCGAGTCGGGGGAGCCCAGCCCCAGCATTTT.

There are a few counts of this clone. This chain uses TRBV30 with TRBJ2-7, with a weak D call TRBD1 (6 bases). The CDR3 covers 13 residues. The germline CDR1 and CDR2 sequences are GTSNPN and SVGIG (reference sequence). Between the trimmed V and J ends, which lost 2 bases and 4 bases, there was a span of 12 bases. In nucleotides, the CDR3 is TGTGCCTGGAGTCCGGACAGTGGATACGAGCAGTACTTC. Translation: CAWSPDSGYEQYF. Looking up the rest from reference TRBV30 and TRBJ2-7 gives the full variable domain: SQTIHQWPATLVQPVGSPLSLECTVEGTSNPNLYWYRQAAGRGLQLLFYSVGIGQISSEVPQNLSASRPQDRQFILSSKKLLLSDSGFYLCAWSPDSGYEQYFGPGTRLTVT.

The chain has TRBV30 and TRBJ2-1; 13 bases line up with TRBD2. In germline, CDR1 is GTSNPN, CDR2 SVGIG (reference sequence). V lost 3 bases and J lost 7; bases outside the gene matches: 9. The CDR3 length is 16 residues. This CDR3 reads CAWSIGVLAGGNEQFF. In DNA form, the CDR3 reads TGTGCCTGGAGCATAGGGGTACTAGCGGGGGGGAATGAGCAGTTCTTC.

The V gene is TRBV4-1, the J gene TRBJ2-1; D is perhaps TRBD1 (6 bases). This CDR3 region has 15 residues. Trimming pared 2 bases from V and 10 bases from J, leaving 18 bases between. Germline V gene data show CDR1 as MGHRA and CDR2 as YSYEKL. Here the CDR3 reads CASSQLLGARGEQFF. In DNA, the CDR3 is TGCGCCAGCAGCCAATTATTGGGGGCACGAGGGGAGCAGTTCTTC.

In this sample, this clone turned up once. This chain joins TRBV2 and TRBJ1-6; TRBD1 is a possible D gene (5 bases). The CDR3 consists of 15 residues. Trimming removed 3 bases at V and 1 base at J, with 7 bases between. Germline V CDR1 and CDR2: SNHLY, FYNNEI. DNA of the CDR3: TGTGCCAGCAGTGAGGGGGTATCCTATAATTCACCCCTCCACTTT. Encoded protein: CASSEGVSYNSPLHF.

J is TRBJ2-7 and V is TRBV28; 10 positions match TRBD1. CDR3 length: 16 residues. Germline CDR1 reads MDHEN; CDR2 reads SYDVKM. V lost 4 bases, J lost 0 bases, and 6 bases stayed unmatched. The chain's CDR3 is CASSSWTGGSSYEQYF. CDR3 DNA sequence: TGTGCCAGCAGTTCATGGACAGGGGGTTCCTCCTACGAGCAGTACTTC.

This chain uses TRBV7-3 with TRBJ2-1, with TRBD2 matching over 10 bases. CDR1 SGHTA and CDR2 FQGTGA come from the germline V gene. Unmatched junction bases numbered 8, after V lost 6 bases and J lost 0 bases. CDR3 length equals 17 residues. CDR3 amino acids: CASRTPGLASSYNEQFF. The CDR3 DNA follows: TGTGCCAGCAGGACACCGGGACTAGCGAGCTCCTACAATGAGCAGTTCTTC.

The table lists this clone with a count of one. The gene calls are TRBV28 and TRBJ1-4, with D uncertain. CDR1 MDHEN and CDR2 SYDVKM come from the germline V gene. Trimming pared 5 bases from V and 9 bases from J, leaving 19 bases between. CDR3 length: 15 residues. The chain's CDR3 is CASSPDRSKRKKLFF. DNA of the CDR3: TGTGCCAGCAGTCCCGATCGAAGCAAACGGAAAAAACTGTTTTTT.

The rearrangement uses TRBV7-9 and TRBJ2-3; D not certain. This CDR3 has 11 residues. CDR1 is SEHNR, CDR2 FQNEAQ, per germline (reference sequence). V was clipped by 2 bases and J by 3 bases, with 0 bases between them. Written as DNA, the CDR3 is TGTGCCAGCAGCTTAACAGATACGCAGTATTTT. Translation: CASSLTDTQYF.

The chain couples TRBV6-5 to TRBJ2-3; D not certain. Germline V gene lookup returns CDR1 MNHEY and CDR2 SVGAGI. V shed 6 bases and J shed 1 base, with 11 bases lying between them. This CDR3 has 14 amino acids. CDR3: CASSHHAGTDTQYF. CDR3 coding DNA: TGTGCCAGCAGCCACCATGCGGGCACAGATACGCAGTATTTT.

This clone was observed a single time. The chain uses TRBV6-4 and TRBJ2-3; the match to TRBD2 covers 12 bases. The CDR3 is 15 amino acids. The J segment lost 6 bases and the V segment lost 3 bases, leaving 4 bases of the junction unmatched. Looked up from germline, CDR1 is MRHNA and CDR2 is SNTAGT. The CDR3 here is CASSETSGREDTQYF. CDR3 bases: TGTGCCAGCAGTGAGACTAGCGGGAGAGAGGATACGCAGTATTTT.

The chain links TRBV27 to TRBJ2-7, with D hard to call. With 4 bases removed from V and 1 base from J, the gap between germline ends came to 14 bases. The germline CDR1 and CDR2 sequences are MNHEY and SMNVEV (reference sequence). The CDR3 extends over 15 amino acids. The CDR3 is CASSYDGDGSYEQYF. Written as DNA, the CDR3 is TGTGCCAGCAGTTACGACGGCGACGGTTCCTACGAGCAGTACTTC.

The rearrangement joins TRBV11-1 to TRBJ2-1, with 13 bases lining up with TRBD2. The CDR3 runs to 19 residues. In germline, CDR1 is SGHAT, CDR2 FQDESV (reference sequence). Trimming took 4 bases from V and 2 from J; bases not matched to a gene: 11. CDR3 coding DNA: TGTGCCAGCAGCTCCTTAGAACTAGCGGGAGGGCCTACCTACAATGAGCAGTTCTTC. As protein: CASSSLELAGGPTYNEQFF.

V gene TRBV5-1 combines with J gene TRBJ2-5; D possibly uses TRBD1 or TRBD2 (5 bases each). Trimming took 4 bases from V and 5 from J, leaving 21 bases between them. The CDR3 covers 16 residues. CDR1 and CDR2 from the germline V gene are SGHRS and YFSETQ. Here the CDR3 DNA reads TGCGCCAGCAGCCCCAGCCGGGACCCCCGCCGGGAGACCCAGTACTTC. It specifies CASSPSRDPRRETQYF.

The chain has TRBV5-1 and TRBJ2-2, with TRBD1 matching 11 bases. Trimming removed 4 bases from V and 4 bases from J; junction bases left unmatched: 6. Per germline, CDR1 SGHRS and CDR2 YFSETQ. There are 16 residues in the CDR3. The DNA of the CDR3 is TGCGCCAGCAGCCCAGGACAGGGGGCGGTCACCGGGGAGCTGTTTTTT. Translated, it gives CASSPGQGAVTGELFF.

The CDR3 loop reads CASTTTGGDYGYTF. The CDR3 nucleotides are TGTGCCAGCACCACCACAGGGGGCGACTATGGCTACACCTTC. The chain links TRBV28 to TRBJ1-2, with 9 bases lining up with TRBD1. V shed 7 bases, J shed 3 bases, and the junction held 6 bases outside the gene matches. Germline CDR1 and CDR2: MDHEN and SYDVKM. The CDR3 consists of 14 residues.

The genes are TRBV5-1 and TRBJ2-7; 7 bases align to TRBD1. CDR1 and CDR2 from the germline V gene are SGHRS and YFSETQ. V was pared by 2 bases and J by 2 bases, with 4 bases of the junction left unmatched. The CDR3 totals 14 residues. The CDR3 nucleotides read TGCGCCAGCAGCTTTAACAGGGGAACCTACGAGCAGTACTTC. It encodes CASSFNRGTYEQYF. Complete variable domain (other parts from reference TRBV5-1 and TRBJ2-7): KAGVTQTPRYLIKTRGQQVTLSCSPISGHRSVSWYQQTPGQGLQFLFEYFSETQRNKGNFPGRFSGRQFSNSRSEMNVSTLELGDSALYLCASSFNRGTYEQYFGPGTRLTVT.

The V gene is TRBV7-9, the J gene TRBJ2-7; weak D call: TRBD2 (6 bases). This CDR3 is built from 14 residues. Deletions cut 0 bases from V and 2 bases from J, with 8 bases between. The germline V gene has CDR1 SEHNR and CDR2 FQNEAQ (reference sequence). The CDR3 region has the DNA TGTGCCAGCAGCTTAGCAGGGACTGCCTACGAGCAGTACTTC. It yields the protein CASSLAGTAYEQYF.

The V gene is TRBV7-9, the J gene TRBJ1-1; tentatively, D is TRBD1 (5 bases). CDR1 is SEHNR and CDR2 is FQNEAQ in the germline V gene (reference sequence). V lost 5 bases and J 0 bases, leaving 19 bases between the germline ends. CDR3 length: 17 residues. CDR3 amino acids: CASSISSIGTMNTEAFF. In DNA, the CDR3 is TGTGCCAGCAGCATCTCTTCAATAGGGACCATGAACACTGAAGCTTTCTTT.

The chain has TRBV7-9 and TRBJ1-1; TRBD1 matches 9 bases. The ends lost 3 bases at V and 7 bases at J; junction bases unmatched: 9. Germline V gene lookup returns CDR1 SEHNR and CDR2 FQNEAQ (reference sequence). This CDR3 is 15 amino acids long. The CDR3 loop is CASSFRDRDTNEAFF. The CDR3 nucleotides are TGTGCCAGCAGCTTCCGGGACAGGGATACTAATGAAGCTTTCTTT. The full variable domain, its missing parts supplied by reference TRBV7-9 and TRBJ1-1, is DTGVSQNPRHKITKRGQNVTFRCDPISEHNRLYWYRQTLGQGPEFLTYFQNEAQLEKSRLLSDRFSAERPKGSFSTLEIQRTEQGDSAMYLCASSFRDRDTNEAFFGQGTRLTVV.

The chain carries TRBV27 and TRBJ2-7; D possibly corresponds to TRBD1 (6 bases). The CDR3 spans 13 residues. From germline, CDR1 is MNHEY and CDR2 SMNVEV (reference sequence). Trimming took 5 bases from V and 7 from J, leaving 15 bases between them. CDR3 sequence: CASSPRRGSEQYF. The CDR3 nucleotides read TGTGCCAGCAGTCCCCGCAGGGGTAGTGAGCAGTACTTC.

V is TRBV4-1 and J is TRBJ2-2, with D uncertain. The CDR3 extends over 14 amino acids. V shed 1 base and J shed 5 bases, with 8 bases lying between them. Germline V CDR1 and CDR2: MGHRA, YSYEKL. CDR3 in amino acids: CASSQGGFTGELFF. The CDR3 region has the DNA TGCGCCAGCAGCCAAGGGGGATTTACCGGGGAGCTGTTTTTT.

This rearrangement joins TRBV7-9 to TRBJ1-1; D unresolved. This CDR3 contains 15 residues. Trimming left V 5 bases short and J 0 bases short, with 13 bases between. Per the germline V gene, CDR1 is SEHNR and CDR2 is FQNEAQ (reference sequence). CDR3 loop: CASSPPRGLNTEAFF. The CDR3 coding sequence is TGTGCCAGCAGCCCCCCCCGGGGATTGAACACTGAAGCTTTCTTT. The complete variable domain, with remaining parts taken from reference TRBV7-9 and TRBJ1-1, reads DTGVSQNPRHKITKRGQNVTFRCDPISEHNRLYWYRQTLGQGPEFLTYFQNEAQLEKSRLLSDRFSAERPKGSFSTLEIQRTEQGDSAMYLCASSPPRGLNTEAFFGQGTRLTVV.